This is a list of T cell receptor beta chains from one sample in a study of blood T cell repertoires in COVID-19. The protocol was immunoSEQ multiplex PCR, while the TCRdb copy is restricted to in-frame clones and leaves out a portion. This sample has about 400,000 clones; roughly 87% occur once, and the top ten carry approximately 2.1%. Source material: PBMCs or T cells enriched from blood (not recorded which). The receptors originated from a woman aged 40 to 50 with acute COVID-19. CDR3s include the opening cysteine and the closing phenylalanine or tryptophan. The order of the fields is D gene, J gene, V gene, CDR3 length, CDR3 DNA, CDR3 protein. D genes are given only for firm matches.

D gene: .; J gene: TRBJ1-5; V gene: TRBV5-1; CDR3 length: 16; CDR3 DNA: TGCGCCAGCAGCTCGGGCGGGATCGTTAGCAATCAGCCCCAGCATTTT; CDR3 protein: CASSSGGIVSNQPQHF
D gene: TRBD1; J gene: TRBJ2-5; V gene: TRBV7-9; CDR3 length: 16; CDR3 DNA: TGTGCCAGCAGCCTAAACCTTAGGGGGCAGGGGGAGACCCAGTACTTC; CDR3 protein: CASSLNLRGQGETQYF
D gene: TRBD2; J gene: TRBJ2-5; V gene: TRBV5-1; CDR3 length: 15; CDR3 DNA: TGCGCCAGCAGCTACCTAGCGGGGGCTCTTGAGACCCAGTACTTC; CDR3 protein: CASSYLAGALETQYF
D gene: TRBD1; J gene: TRBJ1-1; V gene: TRBV5-1; CDR3 length: 14; CDR3 DNA: TGCGCCAGCAGCTCCGGGACAGGCAACACTGAAGCTTTCTTT; CDR3 protein: CASSSGTGNTEAFF
D gene: TRBD1; J gene: TRBJ1-6; V gene: TRBV7-9; CDR3 length: 15; CDR3 DNA: TGTGCCAGCAGCCCACAGGGGCCTAATAATTCACCCCTCCACTTT; CDR3 protein: CASSPQGPNNSPLHF
D gene: .; J gene: TRBJ1-5; V gene: TRBV4-1; CDR3 length: 13; CDR3 DNA: TGCGCCAGCAGCCAAGACAGTTATCAGCCCCAGCATTTT; CDR3 protein: CASSQDSYQPQHF
D gene: .; J gene: TRBJ1-2; V gene: TRBV5-6; CDR3 length: 14; CDR3 DNA: TGTGCCAGCAGTCCCGGGACTGAGAACTATGGCTACACCTTC; CDR3 protein: CASSPGTENYGYTF
D gene: .; J gene: TRBJ2-2; V gene: TRBV18; CDR3 length: 15; CDR3 DNA: TGTGCCAGCTCAGCGGTCGACGGCTCGACCGGGGAGCTGTTTTTT; CDR3 protein: CASSAVDGSTGELFF
D gene: TRBD1; J gene: TRBJ1-6; V gene: TRBV5-1; CDR3 length: 15; CDR3 DNA: TGCGCCAGCAGCTATCAGGGGGCAAAGGATTCACCCCTCCACTTT; CDR3 protein: CASSYQGAKDSPLHF
D gene: TRBD1; J gene: TRBJ1-1; V gene: TRBV19; CDR3 length: 15; CDR3 DNA: TGTGCCAGTCACCCACAGGGGCGGGTGTACACTGAAGCTTTCTTT; CDR3 protein: CASHPQGRVYTEAFF
D gene: .; J gene: TRBJ2-7; V gene: TRBV10-2; CDR3 length: 14; CDR3 DNA: TGCGCCAGCAGTGAGTCTTCTTTAGGAGACGAGCAGTACTTC; CDR3 protein: CASSESSLGDEQYF
D gene: .; J gene: TRBJ2-3; V gene: TRBV7-9; CDR3 length: 14; CDR3 DNA: TGTGCCAGCAGCCTGCGACCTGACTTGGATACGCAGTATTTT; CDR3 protein: CASSLRPDLDTQYF
D gene: TRBD1; J gene: TRBJ1-1; V gene: TRBV7-9; CDR3 length: 15; CDR3 DNA: TGTGCCAGCAGCCACCGGGACAGGTCAAACACTGAAGCTTTCTTT; CDR3 protein: CASSHRDRSNTEAFF
D gene: .; J gene: TRBJ2-1; V gene: TRBV21-1; CDR3 length: 16; CDR3 DNA: TGTGCCAGCAGCAAAGCATCCCGGACAGGGTGGATTGAGCAGTTCTTC; CDR3 protein: CASSKASRTGWIEQFF
D gene: .; J gene: TRBJ1-3; V gene: TRBV4-2; CDR3 length: 14; CDR3 DNA: TGTGCCAGCAGCCAAGACGGCTCTGGAAACACCATATATTTT; CDR3 protein: CASSQDGSGNTIYF
D gene: .; J gene: TRBJ1-5; V gene: TRBV25-1; CDR3 length: 13; CDR3 DNA: TGTGCCAGCAGTGGGGGCACCGCTCAGCCCCAGCATTTT; CDR3 protein: CASSGGTAQPQHF
D gene: .; J gene: TRBJ1-1; V gene: TRBV7-9; CDR3 length: 13; CDR3 DNA: TGTGCCAGCAGCCCAGAACACAACACTGAAGCTTTCTTT; CDR3 protein: CASSPEHNTEAFF